Listed below are T cell receptor beta chains from one sample, sequenced in a study of OX40 agonist ivuxolimab in advanced cancers. TCRdb's copy holds only in-frame clones and misses some; the assay was immunoSEQ multiplex PCR. This table holds roughly 30,000 clones, 74% found once. Sequenced material: CD4+ or CD8+ T cells sorted from blood, taken in a trial of the OX40 agonist ivuxolimab. These receptors came from an adult with an advanced solid tumor such as melanoma, head and neck, liver or kidney cancer. CDR3s include the opening cysteine and the closing phenylalanine or tryptophan. Each record gives: D gene, V gene, J gene, clone size, CDR3 protein, CDR3 DNA. A D gene is named only where the DNA matches it firmly. The size entry is marked missing in some rows and otherwise reads once, few, many or a size class.

>.|TRBV18|TRBJ1-3|.
CASSPEQNTIYF
TGTGCCAGCTCACCGGAGCAGAACACCATATATTTT
>.|TRBV7-2|TRBJ2-7|medium-sized
CASSIAPVGPYEQYF
TGTGCCAGCAGCATCGCCCCGGTCGGCCCCTACGAGCAGTACTTC
>.|TRBV19|TRBJ2-5|.
CASSMSLVETQYF
TGTGCCAGTAGTATGTCTCTAGTAGAGACCCAGTACTTC
>.|TRBV11-1|TRBJ1-2|.
CASSIDSYGYTF
TGTGCCAGCAGCATAGACAGCTATGGCTACACCTTC
>.|TRBV5-1|TRBJ1-2|.
CASSLEGKEAGGYTF
TGCGCCAGCAGCTTGGAAGGGAAAGAGGCGGGCGGCTACACCTTC
>.|TRBV5-6|TRBJ2-7|.
CASSMGGSYEQYF
TGTGCCAGCAGCATGGGCGGCTCCTACGAGCAGTACTTC
>.|TRBV7-2|TRBJ2-7|.
CASSLGPVGYEQYF
TGTGCCAGCAGCTTAGGCCCGGTCGGCTACGAGCAGTACTTC
>TRBD1|TRBV5-4|TRBJ2-2|.
CASSPRDRGRKELFF
TGTGCCAGCAGCCCCCGGGACAGGGGGCGGAAAGAGCTGTTTTTT
>TRBD1|TRBV7-6|TRBJ1-2|.
CASSLGQGVVNYGYTF
TGTGCCAGCAGCTTGGGACAGGGGGTAGTTAACTATGGCTACACCTTC
>.|TRBV7-2|TRBJ1-1|.
CASSLRLNTEAFF
TGTGCCAGCAGCTTAAGGTTGAACACTGAAGCTTTCTTT
>.|TRBV7-9|TRBJ2-1|.
CASSPNRPFLGEQFF
TGTGCCAGCAGCCCTAATCGACCATTCCTGGGTGAGCAGTTCTTC
>.|TRBV5-1|TRBJ2-3|.
CASSLWSIRDTQYF
TGCGCCAGCAGCTTGTGGTCTATTAGAGATACGCAGTATTTT
>.|TRBV5-1|TRBJ1-5|.
CASSLEGGGNQPQHF
TGCGCCAGCAGCTTGGAGGGAGGTGGCAATCAGCCCCAGCATTTT
>.|TRBV6-1|TRBJ1-4|few
CAIRQLATNEKLFF
TGTGCCATCCGACAGTTAGCAACTAATGAAAAACTGTTTTTT
>.|TRBV11-2|TRBJ1-5|.
CASSLESAGAGQPQHF
TGTGCCAGCAGCTTAGAGTCTGCGGGCGCGGGTCAGCCCCAGCATTTT
>.|TRBV10-3|TRBJ2-5|.
CAAGGSQETQYF
TGTGCCGCGGGTGGCTCTCAAGAGACCCAGTACTTC
>.|TRBV10-3|TRBJ1-1|few
CAISKENTEAFF
TGTGCCATCAGTAAGGAGAACACTGAAGCTTTCTTT
>.|TRBV19|TRBJ2-1|.
CASMVQGYNEQFF
TGTGCCAGTATGGTTCAGGGGTACAATGAGCAGTTCTTC
>TRBD1|TRBV7-8|TRBJ2-7|few
CASSPGTGFYEQYF
TGTGCCAGCAGCCCAGGGACAGGGTTCTACGAGCAGTACTTC
>.|TRBV2|TRBJ1-1|.
CASTGQNTEAFF
TGTGCCAGCACAGGTCAGAACACTGAAGCTTTCTTT
>.|TRBV19|TRBJ1-6|.
CASSIGRAGIDSPLHF
TGTGCCAGTAGTATTGGAAGGGCAGGGATTGATTCACCCCTCCACTTT
>.|TRBV9|TRBJ2-1|.
CASSPYDRQNYNEQFF
TGTGCCAGCAGCCCGTACGACAGACAAAATTACAATGAGCAGTTCTTC
>.|TRBV19|TRBJ1-6|.
CASSRASYNSPLHF
TGTGCCAGTAGTAGGGCCTCCTATAATTCACCCCTCCACTTT
>.|TRBV5-1|TRBJ1-6|.
CASTPGPGYNSPLHF
TGCGCCAGCACCCCAGGGCCGGGGTATAATTCACCCCTCCACTTT
>.|TRBV10-3|TRBJ1-6|.
CAISEPGKALNSPLHF
TGTGCCATCAGTGAACCCGGGAAGGCTTTAAATTCACCCCTCCACTTT
>.|TRBV10-1|TRBJ2-3|once
CASGGGPDTQYF
TGCGCCAGCGGGGGGGGGCCAGATACGCAGTATTTT
>.|TRBV9|TRBJ1-3|.
CASSVGRTNTIYF
TGTGCCAGCAGCGTAGGACGGACGAACACCATATATTTT
>TRBD2|TRBV7-2|TRBJ2-1|once
CASRNGLAGFNEQFF
TGTGCCAGCAGAAATGGACTAGCGGGGTTCAATGAGCAGTTCTTC
>.|TRBV27|TRBJ1-6|.
CASRSSGSFNSPLHF
TGTGCCAGCCGTTCAAGCGGAAGTTTTAATTCACCCCTCCACTTT
>.|TRBV28|TRBJ2-7|.
CASRATGREQYF
TGTGCCAGCAGAGCAACAGGGCGCGAGCAGTACTTC
>.|TRBV7-9|TRBJ1-5|.
CASSLAGGSNQPQHF
TGTGCCAGCAGCTTAGCAGGGGGAAGCAATCAGCCCCAGCATTTT
>.|TRBV5-6|TRBJ1-1|.
CASSLGGNTEAFF
TGTGCCAGCAGCTTAGGCGGCAACACTGAAGCTTTCTTT